This T cell receptor (beta chain) was recorded in a study of molecular identifiers for immune sequencing clone quantification (dated by TCRdb to the late 2010s). General notes on the study: In a replicate experiment, RNA from about 20,000 or 100,000 naive CD8 T cells was split into five aliquots, four of which were sequenced. The study was a methods study using CD8 T cells to benchmark molecular-identifier clustering-based TCR repertoire sequencing (MIDCIRS) and TCR RNA copy counting. Overall results and qualifications from the work: Modeling indicated roughly 3.3 TCR RNA copies recovered per cell, compared with about 10 by digital PCR, which implies a capture efficiency of 25% to 35%. The naive libraries included spiked-in Jurkat TCR RNA (around 10 copies' worth), and this RNA is not part of the donor repertoire. Highly expanded clone sizes could be underestimated because identical TCR molecules may share a barcode. Even against a background of 750,000 to 1,000,000 naive CD8 T cells, spiked-in Jurkat TCR RNA amounting to a single cell's worth was reported to be detectable. When barcode sub-clustering was left out, chimeric consensus sequences inflated TCR diversity, with chimeras reaching as high as 47%. In CMV-specific effector cells, clones with more than 20 RNA copies accounted for over 97% of molecules, whereas in naive cells such clones accounted for under 1%.

Libraries of naive CD8 T cells were generated from roughly 20,000 to 1,000,000 sorted cells, with 10%, 30% or 50% of the purified RNA used. On a BD FACSAria II, naive CD8 T cells were FACS-sorted as CD8+CD4-CCR7+CD45RA+ and collected into RLT Plus buffer. Detection sensitivity was tested by spiking Jurkat RNA equal to some 10 TCR copies' worth into samples containing about 20,000-1,100,000 naive CD8 T cells. CD8 T cells were enriched with RosetteSep CD8+ T Cell Enrichment Cocktail and Ficoll-Paque, followed by ACK red cell lysis. Libraries were constructed by PCR. The reads were generated on an Illumina HiSeq 4000. Bulk TCR libraries were prepared as previously described, using TCR primers listed in Table S5. Total RNA was purified with the Qiagen AllPrep DNA/RNA kit. Before analysis, reads from multiple sequencing runs of the same library were pooled. In the original analysis: Reads were retained only if the reads had an exact TCR constant sequence, and the retained reads were trimmed to 150 nt and grouped according to their 12-nt molecular barcodes. Reads in each barcode group were sub-clustered using a 15% Levenshtein threshold, and a quality-weighted consensus sequence was built for each RNA molecule. Non-functional sequences were excluded, and lower-count sequences lying one edit away from another sequence were also excluded. Barcode sub-clusters with fewer than 20% of the maximum read count were removed, based on fitting two negative binomial distributions. Through fastp at Q25 and MiXCR, TCRdb rebuilt clones from the public reads, retaining in-frame beta chains. Each record represents a unique CDR3 protein, reported with the most common genes and DNA among its rows. The V and J calls reflect TCRdb's pipeline rather than the authors' work. Recorded for this sample are under 65,000 distinct CDR3 sequences; around 27% of them occurred a single time. The top ten clones comprise approximately 1.9% of the sample.

At least ten counts were recorded for this clonotype. Its cognate antigen has yet to be identified. No much larger clone exists at a distance of one base, and base qualities are not known. Sequenced sample: naive CD8+ T cells from blood, with Jurkat cell RNA spiked in. This sample's cell subset or site label indicates: FACS-sorted CD8+CD4-CCR7+CD45RA+ naive T cells. The receptor was derived from a human donor in good health. Some libraries in this study had Jurkat cell RNA spiked in.

The CDR3 protein: CASSSGVTSTDTQYF. The nucleotide sequence reads as follows: TGTGCCAGCAGTTCAGGGGTTACTAGCACAGATACGCAGTATTTT. Rearrangement joined TRBV12-3 or TRBV12-4 to TRBJ2-3; the D gene is perhaps TRBD1, from 6 matching bases. V sheds 4 bases and J sheds 0 bases, leaving 11 bases between their ends. The CDR3 goes from the cysteine to the phenylalanine over 15 residues. Here the CDR3 DNA is all that survives: 45 bases in frame from base 1.